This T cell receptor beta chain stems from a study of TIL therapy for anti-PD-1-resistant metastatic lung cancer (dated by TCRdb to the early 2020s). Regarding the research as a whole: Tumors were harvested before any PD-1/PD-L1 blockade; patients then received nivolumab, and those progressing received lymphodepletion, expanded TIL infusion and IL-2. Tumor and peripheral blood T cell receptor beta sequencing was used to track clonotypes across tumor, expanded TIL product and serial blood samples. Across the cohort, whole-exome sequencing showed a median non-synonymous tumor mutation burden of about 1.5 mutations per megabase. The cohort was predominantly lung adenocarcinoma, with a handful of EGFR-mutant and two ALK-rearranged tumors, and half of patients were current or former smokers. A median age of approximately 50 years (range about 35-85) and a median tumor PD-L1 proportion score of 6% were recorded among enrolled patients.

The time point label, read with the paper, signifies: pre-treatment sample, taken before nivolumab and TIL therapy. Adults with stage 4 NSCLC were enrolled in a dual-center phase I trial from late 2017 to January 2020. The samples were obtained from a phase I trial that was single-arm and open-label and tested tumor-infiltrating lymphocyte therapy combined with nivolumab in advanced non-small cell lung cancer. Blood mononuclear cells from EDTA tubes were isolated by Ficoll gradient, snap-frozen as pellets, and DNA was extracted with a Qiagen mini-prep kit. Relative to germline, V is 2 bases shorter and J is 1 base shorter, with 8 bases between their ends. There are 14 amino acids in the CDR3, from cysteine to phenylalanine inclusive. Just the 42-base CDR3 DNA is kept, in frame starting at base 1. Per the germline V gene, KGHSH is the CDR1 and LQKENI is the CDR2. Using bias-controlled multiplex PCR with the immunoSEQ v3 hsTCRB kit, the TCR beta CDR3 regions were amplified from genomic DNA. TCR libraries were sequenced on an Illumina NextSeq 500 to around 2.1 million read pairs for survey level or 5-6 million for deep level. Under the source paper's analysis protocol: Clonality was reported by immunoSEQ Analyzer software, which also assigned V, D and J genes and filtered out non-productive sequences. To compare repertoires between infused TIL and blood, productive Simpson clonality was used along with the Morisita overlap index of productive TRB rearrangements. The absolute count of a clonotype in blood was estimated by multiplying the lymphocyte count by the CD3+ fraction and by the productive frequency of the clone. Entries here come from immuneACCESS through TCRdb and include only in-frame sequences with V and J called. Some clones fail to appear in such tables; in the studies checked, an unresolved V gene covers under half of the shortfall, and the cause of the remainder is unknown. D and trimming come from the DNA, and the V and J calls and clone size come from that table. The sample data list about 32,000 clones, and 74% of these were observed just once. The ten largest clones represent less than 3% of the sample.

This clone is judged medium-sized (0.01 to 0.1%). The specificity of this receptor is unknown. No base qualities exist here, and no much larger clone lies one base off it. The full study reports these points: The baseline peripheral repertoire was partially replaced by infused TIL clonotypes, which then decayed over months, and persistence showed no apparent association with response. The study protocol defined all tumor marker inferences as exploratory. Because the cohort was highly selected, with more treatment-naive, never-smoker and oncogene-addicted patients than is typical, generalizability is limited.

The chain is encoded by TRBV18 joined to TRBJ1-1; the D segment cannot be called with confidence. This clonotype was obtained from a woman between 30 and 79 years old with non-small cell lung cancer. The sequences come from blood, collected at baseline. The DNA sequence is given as TGTGCCAGCTCACCAAATAAGGGGAACACTGAAGCTTTCTTT. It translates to CASSPNKGNTEAFF. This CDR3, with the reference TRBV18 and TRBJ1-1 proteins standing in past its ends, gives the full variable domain NAGVMQNPRHLVRRRGQEARLRCSPMKGHSHVYWYRQLPEEGLKFMVYLQKENIIDESGMPKERFSAEFPKEGPSILRIQQVVRGDSAAYFCASSPNKGNTEAFFGQGTRLTVV.